This T cell receptor beta chain was sequenced for a study of shared clonotypes between healthy human individuals. Unsorted PBMC contributed 250 to 300 ng DNA, 30,000 to 35,000 T cell genomes, to each replicate PCR. Method: immunoSEQ multiplex PCR; TCRdb's copy keeps in-frame clones and lacks some. This sample has hundreds of thousands of clones; roughly four fifths occur once, and the top ten carry 10% to 15%. The TCR sequence derives from a woman aged 40 to 50 in good health. Some clones in this sample may be carry-over from other donors' samples. The sequenced sample was PBMCs.

The DNA for the CDR3 is TGTGCCAGCAGAAGGAGGGCCCTGGGTGGCTACACCTTC. Protein sequence: CASRRRALGGYTF. This sequence joins TRBV28 and TRBJ1-2, with unresolved D. Germline V gene sequence: CDR1 MDHEN, CDR2 SYDVKM. The CDR3 is 13 amino acids. Trimming stripped 6 bases from V and 7 bases from J, with 15 bases between.